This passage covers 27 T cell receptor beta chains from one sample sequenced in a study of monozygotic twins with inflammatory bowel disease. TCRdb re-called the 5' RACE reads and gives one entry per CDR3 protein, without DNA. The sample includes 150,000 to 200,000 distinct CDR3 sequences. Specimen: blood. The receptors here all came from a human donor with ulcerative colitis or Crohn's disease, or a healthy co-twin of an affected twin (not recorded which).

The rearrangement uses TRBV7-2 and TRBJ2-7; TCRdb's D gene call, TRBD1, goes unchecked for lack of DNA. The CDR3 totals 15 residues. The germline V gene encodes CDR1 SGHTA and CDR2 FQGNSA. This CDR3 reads CASSLVGTQGYEQYF.

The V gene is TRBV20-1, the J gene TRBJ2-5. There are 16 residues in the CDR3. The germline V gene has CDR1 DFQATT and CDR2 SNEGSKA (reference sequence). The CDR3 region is CSCYSGLTGYQETQYF.

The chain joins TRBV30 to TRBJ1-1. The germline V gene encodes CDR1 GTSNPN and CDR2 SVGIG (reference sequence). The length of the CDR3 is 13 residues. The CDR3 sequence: CAWSPRPSTEAFF. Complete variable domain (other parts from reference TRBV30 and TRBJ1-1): SQTIHQWPATLVQPVGSPLSLECTVEGTSNPNLYWYRQAAGRGLQLLFYSVGIGQISSEVPQNLSASRPQDRQFILSSKKLLLSDSGFYLCAWSPRPSTEAFFGQGTRLTVV.

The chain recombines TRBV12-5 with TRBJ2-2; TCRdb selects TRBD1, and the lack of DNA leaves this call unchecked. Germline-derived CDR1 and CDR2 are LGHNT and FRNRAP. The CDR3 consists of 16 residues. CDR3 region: CASGFGTGGRTGELFF.

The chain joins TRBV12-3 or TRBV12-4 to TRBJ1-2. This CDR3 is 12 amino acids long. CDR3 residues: CASSLEVYGYTF.

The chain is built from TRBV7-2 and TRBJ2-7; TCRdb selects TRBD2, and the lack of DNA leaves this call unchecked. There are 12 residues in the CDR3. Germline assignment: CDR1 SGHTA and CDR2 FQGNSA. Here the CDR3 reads CASSLTSGEQYF.

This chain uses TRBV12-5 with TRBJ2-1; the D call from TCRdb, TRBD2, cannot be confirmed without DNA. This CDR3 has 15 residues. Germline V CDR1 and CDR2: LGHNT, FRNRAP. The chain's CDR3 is CASGLVAGDYNEQFF.

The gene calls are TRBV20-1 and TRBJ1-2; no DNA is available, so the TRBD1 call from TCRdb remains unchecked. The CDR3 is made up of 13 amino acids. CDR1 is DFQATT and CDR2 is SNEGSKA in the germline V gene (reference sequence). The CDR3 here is CSARVTGKNGYTF.

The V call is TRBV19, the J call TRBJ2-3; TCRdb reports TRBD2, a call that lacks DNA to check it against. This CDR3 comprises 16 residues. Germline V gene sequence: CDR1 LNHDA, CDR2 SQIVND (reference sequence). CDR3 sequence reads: CASSIASGPSGDTQYF.

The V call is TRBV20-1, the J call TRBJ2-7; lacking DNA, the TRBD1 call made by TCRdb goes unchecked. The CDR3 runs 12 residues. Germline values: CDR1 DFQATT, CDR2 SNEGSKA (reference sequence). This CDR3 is CSASHRTYEQYF.

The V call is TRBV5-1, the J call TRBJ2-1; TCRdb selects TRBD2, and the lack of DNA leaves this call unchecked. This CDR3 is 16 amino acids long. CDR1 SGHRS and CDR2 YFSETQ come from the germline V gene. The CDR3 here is CASSIGTSGWLNEQFF.

CDR3 region: CASSTTGVVEEQYF. The chain carries TRBV28 and TRBJ2-7; TCRdb's assignment of TRBD1 cannot be checked, as there is no DNA. The CDR3 totals 14 residues. Germline assignment: CDR1 MDHEN and CDR2 SYDVKM.

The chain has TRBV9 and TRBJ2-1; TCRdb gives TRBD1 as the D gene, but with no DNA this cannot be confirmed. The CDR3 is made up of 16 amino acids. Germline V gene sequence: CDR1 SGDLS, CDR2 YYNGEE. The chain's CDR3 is CASSLLRGGNYNEQFF.

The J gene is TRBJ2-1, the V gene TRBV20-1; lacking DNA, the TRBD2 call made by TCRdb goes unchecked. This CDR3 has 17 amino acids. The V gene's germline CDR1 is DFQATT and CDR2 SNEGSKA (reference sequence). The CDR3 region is CSARDQLAGGGFEEQFF.

The CDR3 reads CAISDTGGTRNTIYF. V gene TRBV10-3 combines with J gene TRBJ1-3; as DNA is missing, the TRBD1 call by TCRdb cannot be tested. Germline CDR1 reads ENHRY; CDR2 reads SYGVKD. CDR3 length: 15 amino acids.

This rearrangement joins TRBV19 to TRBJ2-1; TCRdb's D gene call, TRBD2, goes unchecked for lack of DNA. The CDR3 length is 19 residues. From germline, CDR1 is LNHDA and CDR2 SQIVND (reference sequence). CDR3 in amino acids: CASSISYGSGLAFYNEQFF. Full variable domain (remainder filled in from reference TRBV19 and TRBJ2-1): DGGITQSPKYLFRKEGQNVTLSCEQNLNHDAMYWYRQDPGQGLRLIYYSQIVNDFQKGDIAEGYSVSREKKESFPLTVTSAQKNPTAFYLCASSISYGSGLAFYNEQFFGPGTRLTVL.

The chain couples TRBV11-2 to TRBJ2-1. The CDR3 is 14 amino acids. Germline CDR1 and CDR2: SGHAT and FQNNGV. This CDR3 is CASSQSGNRNEQFF.

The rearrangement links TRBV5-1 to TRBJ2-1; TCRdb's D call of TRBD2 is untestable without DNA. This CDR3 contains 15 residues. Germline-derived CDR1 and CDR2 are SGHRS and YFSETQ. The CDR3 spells CASSLEASRYNEQFF.

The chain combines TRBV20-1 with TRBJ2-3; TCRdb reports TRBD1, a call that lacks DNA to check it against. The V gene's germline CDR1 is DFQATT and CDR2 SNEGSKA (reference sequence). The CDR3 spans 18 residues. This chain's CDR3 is CSARDQLPGTGGRDTQYF.

CDR3 in amino acids: CASLGGGPSLDTGELFF. The chain couples TRBV12-3 or TRBV12-4 to TRBJ2-2; the TCRdb D gene call, TRBD2, has no DNA to confirm it. There are 17 residues in the CDR3.

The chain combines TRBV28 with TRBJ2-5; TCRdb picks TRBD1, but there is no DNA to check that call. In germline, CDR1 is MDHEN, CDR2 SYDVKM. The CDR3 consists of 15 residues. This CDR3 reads CASGGLGPDQETQYF.

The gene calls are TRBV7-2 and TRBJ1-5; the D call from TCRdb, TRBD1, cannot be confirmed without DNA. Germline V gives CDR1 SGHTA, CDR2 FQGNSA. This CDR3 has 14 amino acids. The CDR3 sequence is CASSKPGASQPQHF.

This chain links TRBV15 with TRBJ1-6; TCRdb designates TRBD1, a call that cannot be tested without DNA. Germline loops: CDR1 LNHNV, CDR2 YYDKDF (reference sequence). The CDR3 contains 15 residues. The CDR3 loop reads CATSRAATGVSPLHF.

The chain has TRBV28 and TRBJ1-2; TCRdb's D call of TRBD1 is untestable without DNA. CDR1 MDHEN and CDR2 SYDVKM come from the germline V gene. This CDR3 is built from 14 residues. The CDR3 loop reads CASSLAPVNYGYTF.

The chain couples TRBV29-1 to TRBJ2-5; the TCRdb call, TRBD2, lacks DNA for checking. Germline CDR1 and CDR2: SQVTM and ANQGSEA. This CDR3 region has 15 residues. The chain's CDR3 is CSVEGTSGSQETQYF.

The CDR3 sequence: CATEGDFPEYF. The V gene is TRBV2, the J gene TRBJ2-7; TCRdb outputs TRBD1, but without DNA this stays unchecked. The CDR3 spans 11 residues. Germline V gives CDR1 SNHLY, CDR2 FYNNEI.

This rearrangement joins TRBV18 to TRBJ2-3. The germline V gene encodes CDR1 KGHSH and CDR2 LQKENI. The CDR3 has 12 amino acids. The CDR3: CASSPTQDTQYF.